This TCR beta chain is drawn from a study of shared clonotypes between healthy human individuals. About the study: Those who served as donors were two women and three men between the ages of 18 and 49. Per donor, CD8 memory used one plate, CD8 naive used two, CD4 memory used three and CD4 naive used three.

This clone was seen a single time. Its specificity is unknown. TCRdb keeps only in-frame clones here, not all; method: immunoSEQ multiplex PCR. In the table there are over 2 million clones, roughly 96% of which are singletons. Findings and caveats of the study: Sampling used blood alone; tissue repertoires probably differ.

Sequenced: naive CD4+ T cells sorted from blood. Subset specified: CD45RA+ positively selected. The clonotype comes from a man younger than 35 in good health.

The CDR3 here is CASSVVNTEAFF. Here the CDR3 DNA reads TGTGCCAGCAGTGTAGTGAACACTGAAGCTTTCTTT. This chain joins TRBV2 and TRBJ1-1, with D hard to call. The CDR3 runs 12 residues. Per the germline V gene, CDR1 is SNHLY and CDR2 is FYNNEI. V was clipped by 4 bases and J by 0 bases, with 3 bases between them.